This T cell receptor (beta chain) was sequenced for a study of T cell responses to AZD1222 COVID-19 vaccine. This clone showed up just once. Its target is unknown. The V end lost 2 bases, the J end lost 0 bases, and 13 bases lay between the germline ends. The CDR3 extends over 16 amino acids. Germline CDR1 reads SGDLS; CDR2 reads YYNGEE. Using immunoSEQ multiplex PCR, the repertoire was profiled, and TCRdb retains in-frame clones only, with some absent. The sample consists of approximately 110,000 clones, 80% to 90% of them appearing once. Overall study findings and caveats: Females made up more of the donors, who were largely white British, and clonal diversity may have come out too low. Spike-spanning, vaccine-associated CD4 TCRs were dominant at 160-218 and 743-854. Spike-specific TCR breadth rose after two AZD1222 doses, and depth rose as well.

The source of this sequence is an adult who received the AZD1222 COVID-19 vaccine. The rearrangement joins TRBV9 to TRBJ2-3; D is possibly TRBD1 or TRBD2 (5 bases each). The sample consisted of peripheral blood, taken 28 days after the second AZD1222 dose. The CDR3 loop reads CASSVDGAPSTDTQYF. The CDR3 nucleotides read TGTGCCAGCAGCGTCGACGGGGCCCCTAGCACAGATACGCAGTATTTT. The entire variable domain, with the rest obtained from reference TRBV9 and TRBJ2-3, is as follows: DSGVTQTPKHLITATGQRVTLRCSPRSGDLSVYWYQQSLDQGLQFLIQYYNGEERAKGNILERFSAQQFPDLHSELNLSSLELGDSALYFCASSVDGAPSTDTQYFGPGTRLTVL.